This T cell receptor (beta chain) was recovered during a study of response to subunit inactivated influenza vaccine. Study conclusions and caveats: Few additional T cells are recruited per seasonal influenza vaccination, authors suggested.

This CDR3 is 15 amino acids long. V lost 4 bases and J 7 bases, leaving 14 bases between the germline ends. Per the germline V gene, CDR1 is MNHEY and CDR2 is SVGEGT. Using its own MiXCR run on the RT-PCR reads, TCRdb lists one record per CDR3 protein. The sample lists more than 200,000 distinct CDR3 sequences; approximately 12% were seen once. A note on this clonotype: The target antigen is unknown.

This chain links TRBV6-2 or TRBV6-3 with TRBJ1-6; D is perhaps TRBD1 (5 bases). This receptor was identified in a man aged 50-59 years who received an inactivated influenza vaccine. The source material was non-naive T cells sorted from PBMCs, sampled 14 to 15 days before vaccination. The CDR3 spells CASSSLGRGNSPLHF. The CDR3, as DNA: TGTGCCAGCAGTTCATTGGGACGGGGGAATTCACCCCTCCACTTT.